This T cell receptor beta chain was captured in a study of shared clonotypes between healthy human individuals. Using immunoSEQ multiplex PCR, the repertoire was profiled, and TCRdb retains in-frame clones only, with some absent. The sample contains around 750,000 clones, about 74% of which appear only once. As to this clone: Germline and junction disagree at one end, which may indicate a read error.

The sequencing input was memory CD4+ T cells sorted from blood. The subset is: CD45RA-negative fraction. The TCR comes from a woman under 40 in good health.

CDR3 amino acids: CASSLAPGLADF. CDR3 DNA: TGTGCCAGCAGCTTAGCGCCGGGACTAGCGGACTTC. The chain employs TRBV7-9 and TRBJ2-7; 11 bases are shared with TRBD2. This CDR3 spans 12 amino acids. The V gene's germline CDR1 is SEHNR and CDR2 FQNEAQ (reference sequence).